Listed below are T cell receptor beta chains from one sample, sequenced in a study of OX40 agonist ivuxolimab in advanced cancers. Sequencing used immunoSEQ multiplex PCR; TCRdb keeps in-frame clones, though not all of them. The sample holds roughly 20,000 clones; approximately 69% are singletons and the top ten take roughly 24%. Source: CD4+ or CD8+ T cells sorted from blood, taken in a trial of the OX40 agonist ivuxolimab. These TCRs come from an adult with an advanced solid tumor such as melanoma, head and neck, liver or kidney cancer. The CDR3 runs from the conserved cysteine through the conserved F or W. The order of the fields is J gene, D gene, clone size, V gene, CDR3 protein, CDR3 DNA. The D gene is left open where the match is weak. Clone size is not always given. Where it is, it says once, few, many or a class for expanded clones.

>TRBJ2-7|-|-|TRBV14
CASSQVYYEQYF
TGTGCCAGCAGCCAAGTCTATTACGAGCAGTACTTC
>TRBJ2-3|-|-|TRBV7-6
CASSLEQQGSVLDTQYF
TGTGCCAGCAGCTTAGAGCAGCAGGGGTCGGTTTTGGATACGCAGTATTTT
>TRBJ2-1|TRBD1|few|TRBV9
CASSVSGTALDEQFF
TGTGCCAGCAGCGTATCCGGGACAGCCTTGGATGAGCAGTTCTTC
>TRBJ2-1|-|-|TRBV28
CASSLGHPQFF
TGTGCCAGCAGTTTGGGACACCCCCAGTTCTTC
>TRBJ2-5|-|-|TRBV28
CASSPTLEGKGETQYF
TGTGCCAGCAGCCCCACCCTGGAGGGAAAGGGAGAGACCCAGTACTTC
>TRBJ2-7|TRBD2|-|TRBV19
CASSARGLAGGLYSYEQYF
TGTGCCAGTAGTGCCCGTGGCCTAGCGGGAGGCCTTTACTCCTACGAGCAGTACTTC
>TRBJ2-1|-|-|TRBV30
CAWSVGGLAPYNEQFF
TGTGCCTGGAGTGTGGGGGGCCTAGCGCCTTACAATGAGCAGTTCTTC
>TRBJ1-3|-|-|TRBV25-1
CASKEGNTIYF
TGTGCCAGCAAAGAAGGAAACACCATATATTTT
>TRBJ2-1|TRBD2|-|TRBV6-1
CACGTTYYNEQFF
TGTGCCTGCGGGACTACCTACTACAATGAGCAGTTCTTC
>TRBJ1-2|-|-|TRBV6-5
CASSEWGADGYTF
TGTGCCAGCAGTGAATGGGGGGCGGATGGCTACACCTTC
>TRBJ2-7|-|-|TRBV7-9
CASSLPGRLYEQYF
TGTGCCAGCAGCCTACCGGGACGGCTCTACGAGCAGTACTTC
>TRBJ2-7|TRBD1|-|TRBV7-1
CASSDLTGGSLYEQYF
TGTGCCAGCAGCGACCTGACAGGGGGCAGCCTCTACGAGCAGTACTTC
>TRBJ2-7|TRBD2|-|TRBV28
CASSLLSLSSPGLAGGAHEQYF
TGTGCCAGCAGTTTACTATCCCTCTCCAGCCCAGGACTAGCGGGAGGGGCCCACGAGCAGTACTTC
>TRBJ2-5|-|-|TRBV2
CASRADRETQYF
TGTGCCAGCAGGGCCGACCGAGAGACCCAGTACTTC
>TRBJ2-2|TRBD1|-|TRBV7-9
CASSLASTGKTGELFF
TGTGCCAGCAGCTTAGCCTCGACAGGGAAGACCGGGGAGCTGTTTTTT
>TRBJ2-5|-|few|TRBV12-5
CASGLRGLGASETQYF
TGTGCTAGTGGTCTGAGGGGTCTGGGGGCTTCTGAGACCCAGTACTTC
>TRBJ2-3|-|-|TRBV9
CASSVGDSGFSDTQYF
TGTGCCAGCAGCGTAGGGGATAGCGGCTTCTCAGATACGCAGTATTTT
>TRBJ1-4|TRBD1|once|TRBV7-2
CASRRQGGKDEKLFF
TGTGCCAGCAGGCGTCAGGGGGGGAAAGATGAAAAACTGTTTTTT
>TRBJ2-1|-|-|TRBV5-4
CASSAGDYNEQFF
TGTGCCAGCAGCGCCGGGGACTACAATGAGCAGTTCTTC
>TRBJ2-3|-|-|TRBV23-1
CASSQGHSTDTQYF
TGCGCCAGCAGTCAGGGCCATAGCACAGATACGCAGTATTTT
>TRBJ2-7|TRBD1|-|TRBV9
CASSQGGQGHEQYF
TGTGCCAGCAGCCAAGGGGGACAGGGCCACGAGCAGTACTTC